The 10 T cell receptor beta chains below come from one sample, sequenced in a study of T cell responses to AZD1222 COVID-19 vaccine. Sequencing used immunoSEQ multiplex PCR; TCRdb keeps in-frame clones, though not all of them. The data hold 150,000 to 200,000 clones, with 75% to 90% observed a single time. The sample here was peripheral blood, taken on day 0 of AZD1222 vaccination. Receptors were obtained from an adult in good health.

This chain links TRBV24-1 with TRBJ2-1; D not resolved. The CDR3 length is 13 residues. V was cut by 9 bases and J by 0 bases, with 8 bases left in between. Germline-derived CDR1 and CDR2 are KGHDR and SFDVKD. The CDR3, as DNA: TGTGCCACCCAACAGAGCTCCTACAATGAGCAGTTCTTC. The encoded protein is CATQQSSYNEQFF.

The CDR3 bases are TGTGCCAGCAGCTTTGGGCAGGGGACTGGCAATCAGCCCCAGCATTTT. Its translation: CASSFGQGTGNQPQHF. This chain connects TRBV5-6 to TRBJ1-5, with D possibly being TRBD1 (6 bases). Germline values: CDR1 SGHDT, CDR2 YYEEEE. Trimming stripped 2 bases from V and 2 bases from J, with 14 bases between. This CDR3 is built from 16 residues.

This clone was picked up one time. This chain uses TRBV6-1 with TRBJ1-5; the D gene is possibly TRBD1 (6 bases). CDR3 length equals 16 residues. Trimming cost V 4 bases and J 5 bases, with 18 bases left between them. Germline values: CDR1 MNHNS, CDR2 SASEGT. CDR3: CASSGRTEGRDQPQHF. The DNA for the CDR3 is TGTGCCAGCAGTGGGAGGACAGAAGGAAGGGATCAGCCCCAGCATTTT.

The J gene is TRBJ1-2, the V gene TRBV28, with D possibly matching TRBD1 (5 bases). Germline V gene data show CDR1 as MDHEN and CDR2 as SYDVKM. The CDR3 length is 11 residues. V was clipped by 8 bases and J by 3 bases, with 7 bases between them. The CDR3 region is CASRGDYGYTF. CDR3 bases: TGTGCCAGCCGGGGGGACTATGGCTACACCTTC.

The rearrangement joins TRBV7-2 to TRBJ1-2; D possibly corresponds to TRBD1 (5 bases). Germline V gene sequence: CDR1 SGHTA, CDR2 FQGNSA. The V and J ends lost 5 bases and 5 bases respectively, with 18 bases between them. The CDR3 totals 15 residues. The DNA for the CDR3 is TGTGCCAGCAGCCCCGACGGCAGGGCGGGGTATGGCTACACCTTC. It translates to CASSPDGRAGYGYTF.

The CDR3 is CASSPTAGVGTEAFF. CDR3 coding DNA: TGTGCCAGCTCACCCACCGCAGGGGTGGGCACTGAAGCTTTCTTT. The chain employs TRBV18 and TRBJ1-1; possibly TRBD1 for D (6 bases). CDR1 and CDR2 (germline): KGHSH, LQKENI. This CDR3 spans 15 amino acids. Trimming left V 3 bases short and J 4 bases short, with 15 bases between.

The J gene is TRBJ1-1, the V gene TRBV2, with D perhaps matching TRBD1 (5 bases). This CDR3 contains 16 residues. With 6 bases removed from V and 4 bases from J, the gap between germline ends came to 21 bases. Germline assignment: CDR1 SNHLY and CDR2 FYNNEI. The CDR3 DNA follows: TGTGCCAGCAGCGGAGTTTGGGGGAGGGGAGTCACTGAAGCTTTCTTT. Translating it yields CASSGVWGRGVTEAFF.

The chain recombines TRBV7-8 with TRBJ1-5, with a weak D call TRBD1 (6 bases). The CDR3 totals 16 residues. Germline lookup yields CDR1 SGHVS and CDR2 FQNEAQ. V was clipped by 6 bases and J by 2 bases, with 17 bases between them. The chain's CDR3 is CASSFQGGVGNQPQHF. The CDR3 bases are TGTGCCAGCAGTTTTCAAGGGGGGGTGGGCAATCAGCCCCAGCATTTT.

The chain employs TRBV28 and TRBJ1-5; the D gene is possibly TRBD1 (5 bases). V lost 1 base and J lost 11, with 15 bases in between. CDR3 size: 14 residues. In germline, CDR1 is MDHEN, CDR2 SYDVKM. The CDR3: CASSLSPPEGSQHF. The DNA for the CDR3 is TGTGCCAGCAGTTTATCCCCCCCTGAGGGGTCCCAGCATTTT.

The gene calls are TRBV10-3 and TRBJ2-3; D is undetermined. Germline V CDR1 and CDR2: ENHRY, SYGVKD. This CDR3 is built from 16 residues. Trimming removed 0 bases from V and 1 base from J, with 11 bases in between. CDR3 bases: TGTGCCATCAGTGAGTCGGGCTGGTCGGGCACAGATACGCAGTATTTT. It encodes CAISESGWSGTDTQYF.